This entry lists 6 T cell receptor beta chains sequenced from one sample in a study of early T cells in non-severe SARS-CoV-2 infection. TCRdb passed the 5' RACE reads through MiXCR, listing each CDR3 protein once. The sample yields 20,000 to 30,000 distinct CDR3 sequences, around 5.1% seen once. The specimen sequenced was whole blood. These receptor sequences come from an adult who was a healthcare worker with PCR-confirmed SARS-CoV-2 infection or an uninfected control (not recorded which).

The sample holds many counts of this clonotype. The rearrangement joins TRBV19 to TRBJ2-7; D might be TRBD1 or TRBD2, each matching 5 bases. Germline assignment: CDR1 LNHDA and CDR2 SQIVND (reference sequence). The CDR3 loop spans 14 amino acids. V was trimmed by 7 bases and J by 3 bases, leaving 16 bases between them. The CDR3 protein is CASTASWDDYEQYF. The CDR3 coding sequence is TGTGCCAGTACGGCATCGTGGGACGACTACGAGCAGTACTTC.

This clonotype was counted ten times or more. V gene TRBV20-1 combines with J gene TRBJ2-4; 12 positions agree with TRBD2. The CDR3 extends over 17 amino acids. Trimming took 0 bases from V and 1 from J; bases not matched to a gene: 4. CDR1 and CDR2 from the germline V gene are DFQATT and SNEGSKA (reference sequence). The CDR3 bases are TGCAGTGCTAGAGATATGGGGACTAGCGGGGCCAAAAACATTCAGTACTTC. This sequence encodes CSARDMGTSGAKNIQYF.

This clonotype was observed at least ten times. The chain uses TRBV7-2 and TRBJ2-6; 7 nucleotides agree with TRBD1. With 3 bases clipped from V and 10 bases from J, the junction kept 6 bases outside the gene matches. Germline assignment: CDR1 SGHTA and CDR2 FQGNSA. This CDR3 comprises 14 residues. Written as DNA, the CDR3 is TGTGCCAGCAGCTTCCGGGACAGAGTAAACGTCCTGACTTTC. Translating gives CASSFRDRVNVLTF.

This clonotype was observed many times. The chain employs TRBV19 and TRBJ2-1; the D gene is possibly TRBD2 (5 bases). Germline CDR1 LNHDA, CDR2 SQIVND (reference sequence). The V end lost 5 bases, the J end lost 2 bases, and 10 bases lay between the germline ends. The CDR3 has 14 amino acids. CDR3 DNA sequence: TGTGCCAGTAGTTTCGACGGGACCTACAATGAGCAGTTCTTC. It is translated as CASSFDGTYNEQFF.

This clonotype appeared many times. The gene calls are TRBV19 and TRBJ2-6; tentatively, D is TRBD2 (5 bases). The CDR3 runs to 16 residues. The germline V gene has CDR1 LNHDA and CDR2 SQIVND (reference sequence). Trimming shortened V by 5 bases and J by 2 bases, and 13 bases separated the two germline ends. In nucleotides, the CDR3 is TGTGCCAGTAGTGCCCCCCGGACTGCTGGGGCCAACGTCCTGACTTTC. Amino acid sequence: CASSAPRTAGANVLTF. The variable domain in full, completed from reference TRBV19 and TRBJ2-6, reads DGGITQSPKYLFRKEGQNVTLSCEQNLNHDAMYWYRQDPGQGLRLIYYSQIVNDFQKGDIAEGYSVSREKKESFPLTVTSAQKNPTAFYLCASSAPRTAGANVLTFGAGSRLTVL.

This clonotype occurred many times. The rearrangement uses TRBV24-1 and TRBJ2-1, with unresolved D. CDR1 and CDR2 (germline): KGHDR, SFDVKD. V was clipped by 7 bases and J by 9 bases, with 15 bases between them. The CDR3 covers 13 residues. CDR3 sequence: CATSLPPPSEQFF. CDR3 DNA sequence: TGTGCCACCAGCTTGCCCCCACCCTCTGAGCAGTTCTTC.